The rows below give T cell receptor beta chains drawn from one sample of a study of circulating tumor DNA in untreated peripheral T-cell lymphoma. TCRdb's copy holds only in-frame clones and misses some; the assay was immunoSEQ multiplex PCR. The data hold around 5,000 clones, with approximately 70% observed a single time. Input material: tumor tissue. These receptors were taken from a human donor with peripheral T-cell lymphoma. Both conserved end residues are part of each CDR3. Fields, in order: J gene, clone size, V gene, D gene, CDR3 DNA, CDR3 protein. A D gene is named only where the DNA matches it firmly. Size is stated for part of the rows, as once, few or many counts, or as a class when the clone is expanded.

J gene: TRBJ2-5; clone size: .; V gene: TRBV9; D gene: .; CDR3 DNA: TGTGCCAGCAGCGTAGGGGTTAGTAGAGAGACCCAGTACTTC; CDR3 protein: CASSVGVSRETQYF
J gene: TRBJ2-1; clone size: .; V gene: TRBV18; D gene: .; CDR3 DNA: TGTGCCAGCTCACCAGATGGCTTCTACAATGAGCAGTTCTTC; CDR3 protein: CASSPDGFYNEQFF
J gene: TRBJ2-3; clone size: .; V gene: TRBV10-1; D gene: TRBD2; CDR3 DNA: TGCGCCAGCAGTGGACTAGCGGGGGGGAGGGCTACGCAGTATTTT; CDR3 protein: CASSGLAGGRATQYF
J gene: TRBJ2-4; clone size: .; V gene: TRBV6-8; D gene: .; CDR3 DNA: TGTGCCAGCAGCTCACCGGATACGCTAGCCAAAAACATTCAGTACTTC; CDR3 protein: CASSSPDTLAKNIQYF
J gene: TRBJ2-7; clone size: .; V gene: TRBV11-3; D gene: TRBD1; CDR3 DNA: TGTGCCAGCAGCTCGCCCTGGGGCAGGGGGCACGAGCAGTACTTC; CDR3 protein: CASSSPWGRGHEQYF
J gene: TRBJ2-5; clone size: .; V gene: TRBV7-6; D gene: TRBD1; CDR3 DNA: TGTGCCAGCAGCGGATGGACAGGGGGGGAGGAGACCCAGTACTTC; CDR3 protein: CASSGWTGGEETQYF
J gene: TRBJ2-2; clone size: .; V gene: TRBV2; D gene: .; CDR3 DNA: TGTGCCAGCAGTGTGTTGGGACACCCCACCGGGGAGCTGTTTTTT; CDR3 protein: CASSVLGHPTGELFF
J gene: TRBJ1-3; clone size: .; V gene: TRBV11-3; D gene: .; CDR3 DNA: TGTGCCAGCAGCTCCCGCAGCGACTCTGGAAACACCATATATTTT; CDR3 protein: CASSSRSDSGNTIYF
J gene: TRBJ2-3; clone size: .; V gene: TRBV19; D gene: TRBD2; CDR3 DNA: TGTGCCACCAAGACTAGCGGGAGGGCTTCAGATACGCAGTATTTT; CDR3 protein: CATKTSGRASDTQYF
J gene: TRBJ1-1; clone size: .; V gene: TRBV18; D gene: .; CDR3 DNA: TGTGCCAGCTCACCGCGGGAAGGGGCCGCTGAAGCTTTCTTT; CDR3 protein: CASSPREGAAEAFF
J gene: TRBJ2-3; clone size: .; V gene: TRBV9; D gene: .; CDR3 DNA: TGTGCCAGCAGCGGTGGGACTGGGTGGGATACGCAGTATTTT; CDR3 protein: CASSGGTGWDTQYF
J gene: TRBJ2-1; clone size: once; V gene: TRBV28; D gene: TRBD1; CDR3 DNA: TGTGCCAGCAGTACCCAACGGACCATCAGGGGGAATGAGCAGTTCTTC; CDR3 protein: CASSTQRTIRGNEQFF
J gene: TRBJ1-2; clone size: .; V gene: TRBV29-1; D gene: .; CDR3 DNA: TGCAGCGTTGAAGATGGAAGGAGCTATGGCTACACCTTC; CDR3 protein: CSVEDGRSYGYTF
J gene: TRBJ1-5; clone size: .; V gene: TRBV19; D gene: .; CDR3 DNA: TGTGCCAGTAGTCCAAACCCAGGGGCGGGACGGCAGCCCCAGCATTTT; CDR3 protein: CASSPNPGAGRQPQHF
J gene: TRBJ2-1; clone size: few; V gene: TRBV19; D gene: .; CDR3 DNA: TGTGCCAGTAGGGGGTCGTATGCCACCTACAATGAGCAGTTCTTC; CDR3 protein: CASRGSYATYNEQFF
J gene: TRBJ2-6; clone size: .; V gene: TRBV6-8; D gene: TRBD1; CDR3 DNA: TGTGCCAGCAGTCGACAGGGTCCCAACGTCCTGACTTTC; CDR3 protein: CASSRQGPNVLTF
J gene: TRBJ2-1; clone size: .; V gene: TRBV19; D gene: .; CDR3 DNA: TGTGCCAGTAGTAGGGGACTCACCTTACGCGAACACGATGAGCAGTTCTTC; CDR3 protein: CASSRGLTLREHDEQFF
J gene: TRBJ1-1; clone size: .; V gene: TRBV28; D gene: TRBD1; CDR3 DNA: TGTGCCAGCAGTTTATGGCCCTCGGGACAGCCTAAAGTCCCCCGCGCTTTCTTT; CDR3 protein: CASSLWPSGQPKVPRAFF
J gene: TRBJ2-3; clone size: .; V gene: TRBV6-7; D gene: .; CDR3 DNA: TGTGCCAGCAGCCAGGGATCAGATACGCAGTATTTT; CDR3 protein: CASSQGSDTQYF
J gene: TRBJ1-5; clone size: few; V gene: TRBV28; D gene: .; CDR3 DNA: TGTGCCAGCAGTCTTCCACGGAGTATAGGGCCCCAGCATTTT; CDR3 protein: CASSLPRSIGPQHF
J gene: TRBJ1-2; clone size: .; V gene: TRBV2; D gene: .; CDR3 DNA: TGTGCCAGCAGTGGACTAGAAAACTATGGCTACATCTTC; CDR3 protein: CASSGLENYGYIF
J gene: TRBJ2-7; clone size: .; V gene: TRBV5-1; D gene: .; CDR3 DNA: TGCGCCAGCAGCCGGGGGGACAAAACCTACGAGCAGTACTTC; CDR3 protein: CASSRGDKTYEQYF
J gene: TRBJ2-7; clone size: .; V gene: TRBV6-8; D gene: TRBD1; CDR3 DNA: TGTGCCAGCAGTGCCGGGACAGACTACTACGAGCAGTACTTC; CDR3 protein: CASSAGTDYYEQYF
J gene: TRBJ1-5; clone size: .; V gene: TRBV23-1; D gene: .; CDR3 DNA: TGCGCCAGCAGTCAATCCTTTGAAGGGAATCAGCCCCAGCATTTT; CDR3 protein: CASSQSFEGNQPQHF
J gene: TRBJ2-2; clone size: .; V gene: TRBV28; D gene: .; CDR3 DNA: TGTGCCAGCAGTCCACCGAAGAACACCGGGGAGCTGTTTTTT; CDR3 protein: CASSPPKNTGELFF
J gene: TRBJ2-3; clone size: .; V gene: TRBV6-8; D gene: .; CDR3 DNA: TGTGCCAGCAGGCCGTGGGAGCGGGGCACAGATACGCAGTATTTT; CDR3 protein: CASRPWERGTDTQYF
J gene: TRBJ2-3; clone size: .; V gene: TRBV10-3; D gene: .; CDR3 DNA: TGTGCCATCAGTGAGTCGACGCGGCCTACAGATACGCAGTATTTT; CDR3 protein: CAISESTRPTDTQYF
J gene: TRBJ2-3; clone size: .; V gene: TRBV29-1; D gene: .; CDR3 DNA: TGCCGCGCGCAGGACAGCCGCACAGATACGCAGTATTTT; CDR3 protein: CRAQDSRTDTQYF
J gene: TRBJ2-6; clone size: few; V gene: TRBV19; D gene: TRBD1; CDR3 DNA: TGTGCCAGCATCGACAGGGCTGGGGCCAACGTCCTGACTTTC; CDR3 protein: CASIDRAGANVLTF
J gene: TRBJ2-7; clone size: .; V gene: TRBV11-3; D gene: TRBD2; CDR3 DNA: TGTGCCAGCAGCTTAAGACTAGCGGGAGAGGACGAGCAGTACTTC; CDR3 protein: CASSLRLAGEDEQYF
J gene: TRBJ2-7; clone size: .; V gene: TRBV6-8; D gene: .; CDR3 DNA: TGTGCCAGCAGTGAGTTCGTGGCAGACAAGCAGTACTTC; CDR3 protein: CASSEFVADKQYF
J gene: TRBJ1-2; clone size: .; V gene: TRBV6-8; D gene: .; CDR3 DNA: TGTGCCATCAGGGAGAATAACTATGGCTACACCTTC; CDR3 protein: CAIRENNYGYTF
J gene: TRBJ2-7; clone size: few; V gene: TRBV29-1; D gene: .; CDR3 DNA: TGCAGCGTTGAATCTGTTGGTTTTAGCTCCTACGAGCAGTACTTC; CDR3 protein: CSVESVGFSSYEQYF
J gene: TRBJ1-2; clone size: .; V gene: TRBV5-1; D gene: .; CDR3 DNA: TGCGCCAGCAGCCCTGGACAACCTAACTATGGCTACACCTTC; CDR3 protein: CASSPGQPNYGYTF
J gene: TRBJ2-7; clone size: .; V gene: TRBV19; D gene: .; CDR3 DNA: TGTGCCAGTAGTATAGATTCTAGGGGGACAAAAATCGAGCAGTACTTC; CDR3 protein: CASSIDSRGTKIEQYF
J gene: TRBJ1-1; clone size: few; V gene: TRBV19; D gene: TRBD1; CDR3 DNA: TGTGCCAGTAGCGGGGACAGGGAAGTCACTGAAGCTTTCTTT; CDR3 protein: CASSGDREVTEAFF
J gene: TRBJ1-1; clone size: .; V gene: TRBV6-9; D gene: .; CDR3 DNA: TGTGCCAGCGGCAGCAAACGAATTGAAGCTTTCTTT; CDR3 protein: CASGSKRIEAFF
J gene: TRBJ2-2; clone size: .; V gene: TRBV19; D gene: TRBD2; CDR3 DNA: TGTGCCAGTAGTACCGGGACTACCGACACCGGGGAGCTGTTTTTT; CDR3 protein: CASSTGTTDTGELFF
J gene: TRBJ2-5; clone size: few; V gene: TRBV14; D gene: .; CDR3 DNA: TGTGCCAGCAGCCAAGCGGGACTCGGAGATTGGGAGACCCAGTACTTC; CDR3 protein: CASSQAGLGDWETQYF
J gene: TRBJ2-1; clone size: .; V gene: TRBV19; D gene: .; CDR3 DNA: TGTGCCAGTAGTATAAGGCTACCCTACAATGAGCAGTTCTTC; CDR3 protein: CASSIRLPYNEQFF
J gene: TRBJ2-2; clone size: .; V gene: TRBV6-8; D gene: TRBD2; CDR3 DNA: TGTGCCAGCTCTGGACTAGCGGGGGGGACCGGGGAGCTGTTTTTT; CDR3 protein: CASSGLAGGTGELFF
J gene: TRBJ2-5; clone size: .; V gene: TRBV5-1; D gene: .; CDR3 DNA: TGCGCCAGCAGTCAGGCAGGGGGAGGGGAGACCCAGTACTTC; CDR3 protein: CASSQAGGGETQYF
J gene: TRBJ1-5; clone size: .; V gene: TRBV6-8; D gene: TRBD1; CDR3 DNA: TGTGCCAGCAGTTTCGGGATAGGGGGCGATCAGCCCCAGCATTTT; CDR3 protein: CASSFGIGGDQPQHF
J gene: TRBJ2-7; clone size: .; V gene: TRBV10-2; D gene: TRBD2; CDR3 DNA: TGCGCCAGCAGCTTTAGCGGGAGGGCTGACGAGCAGTACTTC; CDR3 protein: CASSFSGRADEQYF
J gene: TRBJ2-1; clone size: .; V gene: TRBV11-3; D gene: TRBD2; CDR3 DNA: TGTGCCAGCAGCTTGGTACCGCCCGGGACTAGCGGGAGGAATGAGCAGTTCTTC; CDR3 protein: CASSLVPPGTSGRNEQFF
J gene: TRBJ2-1; clone size: .; V gene: TRBV23-1; D gene: .; CDR3 DNA: TGCGCCAGCAGCCAAACGGCGGGCTCCTACAATGAGCAGTTCTTC; CDR3 protein: CASSQTAGSYNEQFF
J gene: TRBJ2-3; clone size: few; V gene: TRBV12-2; D gene: .; CDR3 DNA: TGTGCCTCCGGAGGGTCCAGTGGGGCAGATACGCAGTATTTT; CDR3 protein: CASGGSSGADTQYF
J gene: TRBJ2-2; clone size: .; V gene: TRBV5-1; D gene: TRBD1; CDR3 DNA: TGCGCCAGCAGGCGGTATTTGGGACAGGGCACCGGGGAGCTGTTTTTT; CDR3 protein: CASRRYLGQGTGELFF
J gene: TRBJ2-4; clone size: .; V gene: TRBV6-8; D gene: .; CDR3 DNA: TGTGCCAGCAGTTACGACCCCGTAAACATTCAGTACTTC; CDR3 protein: CASSYDPVNIQYF